A single sample is the source of the 4 T cell receptor beta chains below, sequenced in a study of PD-1 and CTLA-4 blockade in melanoma. TCRdb keeps only in-frame clones here, not all; method: immunoSEQ multiplex PCR. The sample consists of about 28,000 clones, under 95% of them appearing once. The input for sequencing was CD8+ T cells from peripheral blood, taken from a patient given anti-PD-1 treatment. Source of these receptors: a human donor with melanoma.

This chain connects TRBV14 to TRBJ2-7; unclear D gene. The CDR3 spans 12 residues. Germline V lookup: CDR1 SGHDN, CDR2 FVKESK. V lost 1 base and J 3 bases, leaving 4 bases between the germline ends. Here the CDR3 DNA reads TGTGCCAGCAGCCAAGGCAGCTACGAGCAGTACTTC. Its protein product is CASSQGSYEQYF.

This clone showed up just once. J is TRBJ1-2 and V is TRBV7-9, with 9 bases lining up with TRBD1. The CDR3 loop spans 14 amino acids. V was clipped by 5 bases and J by 4 bases; unmatched bases: 5. Germline V gene sequence: CDR1 SEHNR, CDR2 FQNEAQ (reference sequence). The CDR3 loop is CASSPPGQGYGYTF. CDR3 sequence (DNA): TGTGCCAGCAGCCCCCCGGGACAGGGCTATGGCTACACCTTC.

This chain links TRBV11-2 with TRBJ2-7; 12 bases are shared with TRBD1. In germline, CDR1 is SGHAT, CDR2 FQNNGV. J was trimmed by 7 bases and V by 6 bases; bases with no gene match: 10. This CDR3 has 15 amino acids. The CDR3 reads CASSQPGQGAPEQYF. In DNA form, the CDR3 reads TGTGCCAGCAGTCAACCGGGACAGGGGGCTCCGGAGCAGTACTTC.

This rearrangement joins TRBV3-1 (or the pseudogene TRBV3-2) to TRBJ1-1; D is ambiguous. The CDR3 extends over 14 amino acids. Trimming took off 4 bases at V and 3 bases at J, with 12 bases between the two ends. Per germline, CDR1 LGHDT and CDR2 YNNKEL (reference sequence). CDR3: CASSPTDWDTEAFF. The CDR3 bases are TGTGCCAGCAGCCCTACAGATTGGGACACTGAAGCTTTCTTT.